Presented here are 2 T cell receptor beta chains from one specimen sequenced in a study of early T cells in non-severe SARS-CoV-2 infection. TCRdb itself ran the 5' RACE reads through MiXCR, one entry per CDR3 protein. Of 70,000 or so distinct CDR3 sequences in the sample, roughly a tenth were seen once. The sequenced sample was whole blood, obtained at baseline. These receptors came from an adult who was a healthcare worker with PCR-confirmed SARS-CoV-2 infection or an uninfected control (not recorded which).

This clonotype was observed at least ten times. The V and J genes are TRBV7-2 and TRBJ2-1; D is undetermined. The CDR3 contains 17 residues. V lost 7 bases and J 0 bases, leaving 19 bases between the germline ends. Germline V gene sequence: CDR1 SGHTA, CDR2 FQGNSA. The DNA of the CDR3 is TGTGCCAGCACCCAAGGTCTCCTCTTGGGCTCCTACAATGAGCAGTTCTTC. Amino acids: CASTQGLLLGSYNEQFF.

The rearrangement links TRBV5-1 to TRBJ1-2; D unclear. Germline CDR1 reads SGHRS; CDR2 reads YFSETQ. The CDR3 runs to 13 residues. Trimming took off 0 bases at V and 6 bases at J, with 9 bases between the two ends. The CDR3 region has the DNA TGCGCCAGCAGCTTGGAGGCAGCCCATGGCTACACCTTC. Its protein product is CASSLEAAHGYTF.